Listed here is a single T cell receptor beta chain. Its antigen is unknown. PCR amplification relied on 60 Vbeta primers (plus 13 Jbeta primers). TCRdb's copy holds only in-frame clones and misses some; the assay was immunoSEQ multiplex PCR. The data hold about 140,000 clones, with approximately 80% observed a single time. This sample is part of a study of cytomegalovirus exposure and HLA in healthy donors. Study conclusions and caveats: Cytomegalovirus association was assigned to approximately 160 TCR beta chains. For TCR beta chains, V- and J-gene trimming was later linked to a missense DCLRE1C variant.

The receptor's source is a woman aged 40 to 50 in good health and CMV-seropositive. Sequencing was carried out using PBMCs.

The CDR3 sequence is CASRTGSRADTQYF. As DNA, the CDR3 is TGCGCCAGCAGGACCGGGTCCAGGGCAGATACGCAGTATTTT. The chain joins TRBV5-1 to TRBJ2-3, with D possibly matching TRBD1 (5 bases). There are 14 residues in the CDR3. CDR1 and CDR2 (germline): SGHRS, YFSETQ. V was trimmed by 5 bases and J by 4 bases, leaving 14 bases between them.